Below are 8 T cell receptor beta chains sequenced from a single sample in a study of blood T cells in healthy people across ages. With a J-beta primer mix and a sample-barcoded 5' primer, a second PCR ran roughly 6 to 11 cycles. A single record per CDR3 protein comes from TCRdb applying MiXCR to the 5' RACE reads. The sample shows about 970,000 distinct CDR3 sequences, roughly half of them seen only once. Material for sequencing was blood. The receptors were gathered from a woman between 55 and 75 years old in good health.

As to this clonotype: No conserved phenylalanine or tryptophan ends this CDR3, so it is likely a read error. V is TRBV12-3 or TRBV12-4 and J is TRBJ2-3; 10 bases are shared with TRBD2. The CDR3 covers 16 residues. In DNA form, the CDR3 reads TGTGCCTGCAGTTTCGCGGCTAGCGGGGGCAGAGATACGCAGTATTTA. As protein: CACSFAASGGRDTQYL.

CDR3 loop: CANTFGSAATYEQYF. Written as DNA, the CDR3 is TGTGCCAACACCTTTGGCTCAGCGGCGACCTACGAGCAGTACTTC. This chain connects TRBV7-2 to TRBJ2-7; TRBD2 might be the D (5 bases). The germline V and J ends were trimmed by 10 bases and 2 bases, with 21 bases remaining between them. The CDR3 is 15 amino acids. The germline CDR1 and CDR2 sequences are SGHTA and FQGNSA.

This clonotype has only a few counts. The chain recombines TRBV6-1 with TRBJ1-1, with a tentative D call TRBD1 (5 bases). The V gene lost 7 bases and the J gene lost 6 bases, with 12 bases spanning the gap. The CDR3 is 12 residues long. Germline V gene lookup returns CDR1 MNHNS and CDR2 SASEGT. The CDR3 DNA is TGTGCCAGCAACTATCAGGGCGCTGAAGCTTTCTTT. This encodes CASNYQGAEAFF.

The chain couples TRBV5-1 to TRBJ1-4, with D maybe TRBD1 (6 bases). The V end was cut by 1 base, the J end by 4 bases, with 8 bases between. Germline V gene sequence: CDR1 SGHRS, CDR2 YFSETQ. CDR3 length equals 14 residues. The CDR3 reads CASSLQGNNEKLFF. For the CDR3, the DNA is TGCGCCAGCAGCTTGCAGGGGAATAATGAAAAACTGTTTTTT.

The chain carries TRBV6-5 and TRBJ2-7; maybe TRBD1 (5 bases). The CDR3 length is 13 residues. V was trimmed by 5 bases and J by 3 bases, leaving 11 bases between them. Germline CDR1 MNHEY, CDR2 SVGAGI. The CDR3: CASSVRVRYEQYF. The CDR3 nucleotides read TGTGCCAGCAGTGTCAGGGTACGCTACGAGCAGTACTTC.

V is TRBV28 and J is TRBJ2-4; D ambiguous. The length of the CDR3 is 11 residues. CDR1 is MDHEN, CDR2 SYDVKM, per germline. Trimming took 7 bases from V and 3 from J, leaving 4 bases between them. The CDR3 spells CASTSKNIQYF. CDR3 DNA: TGTGCCAGCACGAGCAAAAACATTCAGTACTTC.

This clonotype was seen many times. The chain uses TRBV4-3 and TRBJ2-1, with a possible D match to TRBD1 (5 bases). This CDR3 is built from 14 residues. V was cut by 0 bases and J by 3 bases, with 6 bases left in between. Germline V gene data show CDR1 as LGHNA and CDR2 as YSLEER. DNA of the CDR3: TGCGCCAGCAGCCAAGATGGACACTACAATGAGCAGTTCTTC. Translating it yields CASSQDGHYNEQFF.

The chain uses TRBV7-9 and TRBJ2-5; 9 bases fit TRBD2. CDR1 and CDR2 (germline): SEHNR, FQNEAQ (reference sequence). The J segment lost 11 bases and the V segment lost 3 bases, leaving 13 bases of the junction unmatched. This CDR3 has 15 amino acids. CDR3 residues: CASSFASGAGGEQYF. The CDR3, as DNA: TGTGCCAGCAGCTTCGCTAGCGGGGCGGGAGGGGAGCAGTACTTC. Filled out from reference TRBV7-9 and TRBJ2-5, the complete variable domain reads DTGVSQNPRHKITKRGQNVTFRCDPISEHNRLYWYRQTLGQGPEFLTYFQNEAQLEKSRLLSDRFSAERPKGSFSTLEIQRTEQGDSAMYLCASSFASGAGGEQYFGPGTRLLVL.